This record covers a single TCR beta chain. Its specificity is unknown. The data stem from a study of cytomegalovirus exposure and HLA in healthy donors. Whole-study context: One earlier analysis, a look at some 180 million T cells, found fewer than 140 million unique TCR beta sequences. The study's findings and limits: Reported results showed that the classifier diagnosed cytomegalovirus status with high specificity and sensitivity. Earlier findings revealed that most TCR beta V segments proved productive either about 87% or about 30% of the time. Some TCR beta chains (around 160 of them) were listed as cytomegalovirus-associated.

The primer mix had 60 Vbeta and 13 Jbeta primers. Measured with immunoSEQ multiplex PCR; TCRdb has only the in-frame clones, and not every one. The table has about 170,000 clones, approximately 81% seen once. The ends were cut back, 6 bases at V and 0 bases at J, with 12 bases in the middle. The V gene's germline CDR1 is MNHEY and CDR2 SVGAGI. The CDR3 is 15 residues long. The TCR was taken from a woman under 30 in good health and CMV-seronegative. The material sequenced was PBMCs. This rearrangement joins TRBV6-5 to TRBJ2-1; maybe TRBD2 (5 bases). CDR3 amino acids: CASSLSRGSYNEQFF. CDR3 in DNA: TGTGCCAGCAGCCTATCCCGGGGCTCCTACAATGAGCAGTTCTTC.